This T cell receptor beta chain comes out of a study of blood T cells in healthy people across ages (dated by TCRdb to about 2015). For the study in its entirety: In model experiments, roughly one uniquely barcoded TCR beta cDNA molecule per two T cells was captured by template switching. Age-related changes in TCR beta repertoire diversity were measured in the study by deep sequencing normalized with unique cDNA molecular identifiers. The donors were split into four age groups: young (average 16 years), middle-aged (roughly 39), aged (roughly 60) and long-lived (approximately 80). To avoid experimental bias, donors of different ages were spread randomly across the sequencing lanes. The study analyzed two additional independent replicas of 1 million unique cDNA reads from the same blood draw for two donors, one aged 18 to 29 and one aged 80 or older.

Overall study outcomes, separate from this receptor: Observed TCR beta diversity correlated strongly with the percentage of naive T cells measured by flow cytometry. Total diversity estimates from one million sequenced T cells were considered lower bounds and underestimates. Compared with the aged group, more naive CD4+ T cells, fewer expanded clones and increased TCR diversity were shown by the long-lived group, suggesting age selection. The CMV infection status of donors was not known, potentially confounding age-related changes in expanded clonotypes. Observed TCR beta diversity per million T cells fell roughly linearly with age, and a significant reduction was already apparent by age roughly 40. Conclusive comparison of naive and antigen-experienced compartments was prevented by the profiling of bulk unsorted PBMCs.

The roughly 39 donors, aged 6 to 90 years, were systemically healthy Caucasian individuals from Russia. Each donor gave ten milliliters of peripheral blood, drawn into EDTA-treated Vacutainer tubes. Ficoll-Paque density-gradient centrifugation was used to isolate PBMCs, with at least 6.5 million obtained per sample. Trizol reagent was used to extract total RNA from PBMCs, with at least 6 micrograms per sample. Naive CD45RAhigh/CD27high T cell percentages were measured by flow cytometry on a PBMC aliquot from every donor. The junction shows trimming of 6 bases on V and 11 bases on J, and the gene matches do not reach 18 bases of it. The CDR3 runs 15 residues from the cysteine to the phenylalanine. CDR3 DNA only is kept here, 45 bases in frame from base 1. Per the germline V gene (reference sequence), MNHEY is the CDR1 and SMNVEV is the CDR2. The library was made by 5' RACE. Sequencing was carried out with an Illumina HiSeq 2500. A second roughly 6 to 12 cycle PCR used a sample-barcoded 5' primer and a J-beta primer mix. A unique molecular identifier was introduced onto each TCR beta cDNA molecule by a template-switch 5' adaptor carrying 12 random nucleotides. Each sample yielded at least 3 million CDR3-containing paired-end reads. First-strand cDNA was synthesized from all RNA with the Mint cDNA synthesis kit, primed by a TRBC-specific oligonucleotide. Following uracil-DNA glycosylase treatment, a first 18-cycle PCR with universal primers M1SS and BC2_uni_R was performed on all cDNA. As for the original processing: Each sample was normalized by randomly selecting 1 million high-quality reads, each carrying a distinct molecular identifier. Instead of being binned into consensus sequences, reads with shared molecular identifiers were discarded. CDR3 identification, clonotype clustering and error correction used MiTCR with a Q25 quality threshold and the strictest error-elimination algorithm. Lower-bound total TCR beta diversity was estimated with a nonparametric unseen species model using Euler transformation. The public reads were reanalyzed by TCRdb: fastp trimming at Q25, MiXCR alignment, in-frame beta chains only. Rows matching on CDR3 protein sequence are summarized as one entry with the most common DNA and genes. It is TCRdb's table, rather than the study itself, that gives the V and J calls and clone size. The sample has 1.5 million to 1.8 million distinct CDR3 sequences on record, 40% to 45% of them singletons. The ten largest make up about 4% of the sample.

Comments on this clonotype: Its target antigen remains unknown. No much larger clone is present one base from it, and per-base qualities are unavailable.

The sequencing sample was made of blood. The rearrangement joined TRBV27 to TRBJ2-5, and 7 junctional nucleotides match TRBD2. The receptor was isolated from a woman in her late teens or twenties in good health. The nucleotide sequence is TGTGCCAGCAGCACTCGACTAGCTGGAGACAATGAGCAGTACTTC. This codes for CASSTRLAGDNEQYF.